A single sample gave rise to the 7 T cell receptor beta chains below, sequenced in a study of beta chain features in type 1 diabetes. The sequenced template was cDNA made from the entire isolated RNA. This table comes from immunoSEQ multiplex PCR, and its TCRdb copy is limited to in-frame clones, with some not included. The sample includes about 280,000 clones, roughly 15% of them seen just once. Overall study results and limits: TCRB CDR3s from Type 1 diabetes patients were moderately but significantly shorter in all four CD4+ subsets.

For these receptors, no antigen is known. Sequenced input: naive CD4+ T cells from blood. These receptors all come from a man between 18 and 29 years old with type 1 diabetes.

The chain joins TRBV20-1 to TRBJ1-1; D ambiguous. Per the germline V gene, CDR1 is DFQATT and CDR2 is SNEGSKA (reference sequence). The CDR3 totals 11 residues. Trimming cost V 5 bases and J 5 bases, with 9 bases left between them. CDR3 nucleotide sequence: TGCAGTGCTCGGGGTTTGACTGAAGCTTTCTTT. Its translation: CSARGLTEAFF.

This chain connects TRBV30 to TRBJ1-1, with a tentative D call TRBD1 (5 bases). The germline V gene encodes CDR1 GTSNPN and CDR2 SVGIG (reference sequence). The CDR3 runs to 13 residues. Trimming stripped 1 base from V and 5 bases from J, with 11 bases between. The CDR3 coding sequence is TGTGCCTGGAGTGCCTCGGGGGGTACTGAAGCTTTCTTT. Encoded protein: CAWSASGGTEAFF.

The chain links TRBV20-1 to TRBJ2-1; no clear D gene. The CDR3 covers 11 residues. CDR1 and CDR2 (germline): DFQATT, SNEGSKA (reference sequence). V was pared by 6 bases and J by 12 bases, with 15 bases between. The CDR3 DNA is TGCAGTGCAGTGCAGGTTGTCGGGCAGTTCTTC. Amino acid sequence: CSAVQVVGQFF.

The chain uses TRBV28 and TRBJ1-5; 7 nucleotides agree with TRBD1. V dropped 3 bases and J dropped 4; count of bases not matched to a gene: 3. This CDR3 is built from 14 residues. Per germline, CDR1 MDHEN and CDR2 SYDVKM. CDR3 in DNA: TGTGCCAGCAGTTTCGGGACAGCAAATCAGCCCCAGCATTTT. Translating gives CASSFGTANQPQHF. Combining the CDR3 with reference TRBV28 and TRBJ1-5 gives the whole variable domain DVKVTQSSRYLVKRTGEKVFLECVQDMDHENMFWYRQDPGLGLRLIYFSYDVKMKEKGDIPEGYSVSREKKERFSLILESASTNQTSMYLCASSFGTANQPQHFGDGTRLSIL.

V is TRBV5-4 and J is TRBJ2-2, with a possible D match to TRBD2 (5 bases). Germline CDR1 and CDR2: SGHNT and YYREEE (reference sequence). The CDR3 covers 16 residues. V gave up 0 bases and J gave up 0 bases, with 9 bases separating them. The CDR3 nucleotides are TGTGCCAGCAGCTTGGGGACTTTCGCGAACACCGGGGAGCTGTTTTTT. Amino acids: CASSLGTFANTGELFF.

This clone has more than one count but fewer than ten. The chain carries TRBV30 and TRBJ2-3; D not resolved. The CDR3 totals 15 residues. The germline V gene has CDR1 GTSNPN and CDR2 SVGIG (reference sequence). V was cut by 1 base and J by 4 bases, with 15 bases left in between. The CDR3 spells CAWSARLRSPDTQYF. CDR3 bases: TGTGCCTGGAGTGCCCGACTTCGGTCCCCAGATACGCAGTATTTT. The full variable domain, with the rest looked up from reference TRBV30 and TRBJ2-3, is SQTIHQWPATLVQPVGSPLSLECTVEGTSNPNLYWYRQAAGRGLQLLFYSVGIGQISSEVPQNLSASRPQDRQFILSSKKLLLSDSGFYLCAWSARLRSPDTQYFGPGTRLTVL.

Details on this clone: This same CDR3 is encoded by further DNA sequences in the sample. The J gene is TRBJ2-7, the V gene TRBV7-9; TRBD2 matches 8 bases. This CDR3 comprises 15 residues. Germline values: CDR1 SEHNR, CDR2 FQNEAQ (reference sequence). J gave up 0 bases and V 1 base, and 2 bases lay outside the gene matches. CDR3 sequence (DNA): TGTGCCAGCAGCTTAGGCGGGGGGTCCTCCTACGAGCAGTACTTC. It specifies CASSLGGGSSYEQYF.